The entry below describes one T cell receptor beta chain. Some clones are missing from TCRdb's copy, which holds only in-frame ones; the method was immunoSEQ multiplex PCR. The top ten clones hold about 14% of a sample with about 53,000 clones, approximately 86% of them seen once. This record belongs to a study of control samples from healthy donors and cancer patients. Germline assignment: CDR1 LGHNA and CDR2 YNFKEQ. V shed 1 base and J shed 2 bases, with 8 bases lying between them. The CDR3 totals 14 residues. This clonotype was sampled from a man aged 60 to 69 with head and neck cancer. The chain combines TRBV4-2 with TRBJ1-2; D is unclear. The source material was PBMCs. CDR3 loop: CASSQGSMNYGYTF. DNA of the CDR3: TGTGCCAGCAGCCAAGGGAGTATGAACTATGGCTACACCTTC.